This record concerns one T cell receptor (beta chain) sequence. These data belong to a study of blood T cell repertoires in COVID-19. Libraries were prepared by immunoSEQ multiplex PCR; TCRdb keeps only in-frame clonotypes and omits some of them. The data show some 150,000 clones, less than 90% seen once. CDR3 length: 14 amino acids. V dropped 4 bases and J dropped 3 bases, with 13 bases sitting between them. Germline CDR1 is SGHTS and CDR2 is YDEGEE. Up to 2 weeks before entering the study, exposed participants had met a COVID-19 case. This rearrangement joins TRBV5-8 to TRBJ2-5, with D perhaps TRBD2 (5 bases). The clonotype was recovered from a woman in her forties or fifties who had been exposed to COVID-19. Sequenced input: PBMCs or T cells enriched from blood (not recorded which). The CDR3 spells CASSPGGPEETQYF. The DNA for the CDR3 is TGTGCCAGCAGCCCGGGCGGGCCAGAAGAGACCCAGTACTTC.